A selection of T cell receptor beta chains follows, all from one sample in a study of T cell responses to AZD1222 COVID-19 vaccine. This table comes from immunoSEQ multiplex PCR, and its TCRdb copy is limited to in-frame clones, with some not included. Of 100,000 to 120,000 clones detected, 88% appear once; the ten largest clones hold approximately 10%. The sequencing here drew on peripheral blood, taken on day 0 of AZD1222 vaccination. The source of these receptors is an adult in good health. Both conserved end residues are part of each CDR3. D genes are given only for firm matches. Clone sizes are given selectively: once, few, many, or a class where the clone is expanded.

v_call: TRBV7-9; j_call: TRBJ1-5; cdr3_length: 14; d_call: .; clone_size: .; cdr3_aa: CASSLGSVDQPQHF; cdr3_nt: TGTGCCAGCAGCTTAGGGTCAGTTGATCAGCCCCAGCATTTT
v_call: TRBV6-1; j_call: TRBJ1-4; cdr3_length: 15; d_call: .; clone_size: .; cdr3_aa: CASSQAGPANEKLFF; cdr3_nt: TGTGCCAGCAGTCAAGCGGGGCCGGCTAATGAAAAACTGTTTTTT
v_call: TRBV6-5; j_call: TRBJ2-7; cdr3_length: 15; d_call: TRBD1; clone_size: .; cdr3_aa: CASSYSGQGGYEQYF; cdr3_nt: TGTGCCAGCAGTTACTCGGGACAGGGAGGCTACGAGCAGTACTTC
v_call: TRBV7-6; j_call: TRBJ2-6; cdr3_length: 20; d_call: .; clone_size: .; cdr3_aa: CASSLGRGHPSRSGANVLTF; cdr3_nt: TGTGCCAGCAGCTTAGGTCGGGGGCATCCCTCTCGCTCTGGGGCCAACGTCCTGACTTTC
v_call: TRBV7-9; j_call: TRBJ2-1; cdr3_length: 14; d_call: .; clone_size: .; cdr3_aa: CASSLAGTYNEQFF; cdr3_nt: TGTGCCAGCAGCCTCGCTGGAACTTACAATGAGCAGTTCTTC
v_call: TRBV3-1/TRBV3-2; j_call: TRBJ2-1; cdr3_length: 17; d_call: TRBD2; clone_size: .; cdr3_aa: CASSQDSTSGSIDEQFF; cdr3_nt: TGTGCCAGCAGCCAAGATTCGACTAGCGGGAGTATAGATGAGCAGTTCTTC
v_call: TRBV10-3; j_call: TRBJ2-3; cdr3_length: 14; d_call: TRBD1; clone_size: .; cdr3_aa: CATRDRATTDTQYF; cdr3_nt: TGTGCCACAAGGGACAGGGCCACCACAGATACGCAGTATTTT
v_call: TRBV4-1; j_call: TRBJ2-7; cdr3_length: 14; d_call: TRBD1; clone_size: .; cdr3_aa: CASSQERGHYEQYF; cdr3_nt: TGCGCCAGCAGCCAAGAGAGGGGGCATTACGAGCAGTACTTC
v_call: TRBV23-1; j_call: TRBJ2-3; cdr3_length: 18; d_call: TRBD2; clone_size: .; cdr3_aa: CASSRGLAGARTPDTQYF; cdr3_nt: TGCGCCAGCAGTCGTGGACTAGCGGGAGCCAGGACTCCAGATACGCAGTATTTT
v_call: TRBV19; j_call: TRBJ2-7; cdr3_length: 15; d_call: .; clone_size: once; cdr3_aa: CASSSSMAGGYEQYF; cdr3_nt: TGTGCCAGTAGTTCATCCATGGCAGGGGGGTACGAGCAGTACTTC
v_call: TRBV5-1; j_call: TRBJ2-1; cdr3_length: 15; d_call: TRBD2; clone_size: few; cdr3_aa: CASSLSVAGANEQFF; cdr3_nt: TGCGCCAGCAGCTTGTCGGTAGCGGGAGCGAATGAGCAGTTCTTC
v_call: TRBV4-3; j_call: TRBJ2-5; cdr3_length: 14; d_call: .; clone_size: once; cdr3_aa: CASSQHAYQETQYF; cdr3_nt: TGCGCCAGCAGCCAACATGCGTACCAAGAGACCCAGTACTTC
v_call: TRBV13; j_call: TRBJ1-3; cdr3_length: 14; d_call: .; clone_size: .; cdr3_aa: CASSLWGSGNTIYF; cdr3_nt: TGTGCCAGCAGCTTATGGGGGTCAGGAAACACCATATATTTT
v_call: TRBV19; j_call: TRBJ2-1; cdr3_length: 15; d_call: TRBD2; clone_size: .; cdr3_aa: CASSITGTSLSEQFF; cdr3_nt: TGTGCCAGTAGTATTACGGGGACTAGCTTAAGTGAGCAGTTCTTC
v_call: TRBV5-6; j_call: TRBJ2-3; cdr3_length: 15; d_call: TRBD2; clone_size: .; cdr3_aa: CASSLTSGMGDTQYF; cdr3_nt: TGTGCCAGCAGCCTGACTAGCGGGATGGGAGATACGCAGTATTTT
v_call: TRBV7-9; j_call: TRBJ2-2; cdr3_length: 16; d_call: TRBD2; clone_size: .; cdr3_aa: CASSLFFQAGTGELFF; cdr3_nt: TGTGCCAGCAGCTTATTCTTCCAAGCGGGGACCGGGGAGCTGTTTTTT
v_call: TRBV25-1; j_call: TRBJ1-3; cdr3_length: 14; d_call: .; clone_size: .; cdr3_aa: CASEDPRAGNTIYF; cdr3_nt: TGTGCCAGCGAAGATCCCCGGGCTGGAAACACCATATATTTT
v_call: TRBV4-2; j_call: TRBJ2-5; cdr3_length: 15; d_call: .; clone_size: .; cdr3_aa: CASSQDTRNLGTQYF; cdr3_nt: TGTGCCAGCAGCCAGGACACCCGTAATCTCGGGACCCAGTACTTC
v_call: TRBV29-1; j_call: TRBJ2-7; cdr3_length: 11; d_call: .; clone_size: .; cdr3_aa: CSVVTVWEQYF; cdr3_nt: TGCAGCGTGGTGACAGTTTGGGAGCAGTACTTC
v_call: TRBV2; j_call: TRBJ2-1; cdr3_length: 14; d_call: .; clone_size: .; cdr3_aa: CASSEGDSHNEQFF; cdr3_nt: TGTGCCAGCAGTGAAGGGGACTCCCACAATGAGCAGTTCTTC
v_call: TRBV19; j_call: TRBJ2-6; cdr3_length: 17; d_call: TRBD1; clone_size: .; cdr3_aa: CASSWDRDYSGANVLTF; cdr3_nt: TGTGCCAGTAGTTGGGACAGGGATTACTCTGGGGCCAACGTCCTGACTTTC
v_call: TRBV11-2; j_call: TRBJ2-3; cdr3_length: 16; d_call: TRBD2; clone_size: .; cdr3_aa: CASSSRLAGVADTQYF; cdr3_nt: TGTGCCAGCAGCTCCAGACTAGCGGGAGTCGCAGATACGCAGTATTTT
v_call: TRBV13; j_call: TRBJ2-7; cdr3_length: 15; d_call: .; clone_size: .; cdr3_aa: CASSLVRLGAYEQYF; cdr3_nt: TGTGCCAGCAGCTTAGTTAGGTTGGGGGCCTACGAGCAGTACTTC
v_call: TRBV7-2; j_call: TRBJ2-1; cdr3_length: 15; d_call: TRBD2; clone_size: .; cdr3_aa: CASSPTSGKYNEQFF; cdr3_nt: TGTGCCAGCAGCCCGACTAGCGGGAAGTACAATGAGCAGTTCTTC
v_call: TRBV6-5; j_call: TRBJ2-7; cdr3_length: 13; d_call: .; clone_size: .; cdr3_aa: CASSPARYYEQYF; cdr3_nt: TGTGCCAGCAGCCCGGCTAGATACTACGAGCAGTACTTC
v_call: TRBV2; j_call: TRBJ2-5; cdr3_length: 13; d_call: .; clone_size: .; cdr3_aa: CASSVRQGETQYF; cdr3_nt: TGTGCCAGCAGTGTCAGGCAGGGGGAGACCCAGTACTTC
v_call: TRBV7-9; j_call: TRBJ2-2; cdr3_length: 14; d_call: .; clone_size: .; cdr3_aa: CASSLERSGGELFF; cdr3_nt: TGTGCCAGCAGCTTAGAGCGCAGTGGCGGGGAGCTGTTTTTT
v_call: TRBV6-5; j_call: TRBJ2-7; cdr3_length: 14; d_call: .; clone_size: .; cdr3_aa: CASSYPGQSYEQYF; cdr3_nt: TGTGCCAGCAGTTACCCCGGACAGTCCTACGAGCAGTACTTC
v_call: TRBV7-6; j_call: TRBJ2-1; cdr3_length: 18; d_call: TRBD2; clone_size: .; cdr3_aa: CASSKEGRASGIWNEQFF; cdr3_nt: TGTGCCAGCAGCAAAGAGGGTAGGGCTAGCGGGATCTGGAATGAGCAGTTCTTC